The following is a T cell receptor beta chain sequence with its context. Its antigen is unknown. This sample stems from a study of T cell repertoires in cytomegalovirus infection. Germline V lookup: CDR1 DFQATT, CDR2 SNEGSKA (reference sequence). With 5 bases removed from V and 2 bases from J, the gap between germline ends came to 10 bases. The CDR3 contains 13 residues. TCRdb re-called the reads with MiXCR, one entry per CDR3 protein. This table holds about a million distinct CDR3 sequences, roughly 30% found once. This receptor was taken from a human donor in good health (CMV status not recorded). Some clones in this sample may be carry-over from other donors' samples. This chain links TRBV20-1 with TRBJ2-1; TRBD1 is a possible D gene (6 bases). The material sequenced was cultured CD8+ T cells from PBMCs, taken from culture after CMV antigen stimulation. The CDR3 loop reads CSAPTGTYNEQFF. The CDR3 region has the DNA TGCAGTGCTCCGACAGGAACCTACAATGAGCAGTTCTTC.